This T cell receptor beta chain was sequenced for a study of blood T cell repertoires in COVID-19. On the study more broadly: Whether acute or convalescent, the COVID-19 samples came from the United States, Italy and Spain. T cells, B-cell-depleted T cells, or PBMCs provided the cDNA or gDNA that served as material.

The CDR3 has 14 residues. Trimming took 3 bases from V and 4 from J, leaving 10 bases between them. From germline, CDR1 is KGHSH and CDR2 LQKENI. In the original analysis: Amplification with reference gene primers provided the estimates of nucleated cell counts. The table came from immunoSEQ multiplex PCR; TCRdb's copy has only in-frame clones and leaves some out. V and J calls and clone size come straight from that table; D and trimming were deduced from the DNA. The repertoire holds roughly 150,000 clones, around 89% seen once, with approximately 2.1% in the top ten. Material: peripheral blood. V usage is TRBV18 and J usage is TRBJ1-5; possibly TRBD1 for D (5 bases). This receptor was obtained from a man aged 50-60 years who had recovered from COVID-19. The CDR3 DNA reads TGTGCCAGCTCACCTGGGGGGAGTAATCAGCCCCAGCATTTT. Protein: CASSPGGSNQPQHF.